The sequence of this TCR beta chain was determined in a study of T-cell memory formation after mild COVID-19. Background on the study: TCR clusters showed largely donor specificity.

A few counts support this clonotype. TCRdb fed the 5' RACE reads into MiXCR, producing one record per CDR3 protein. This sample has a few hundred thousand distinct CDR3 sequences, with 8.2% found just once. Specimen: PBMCs or a T cell subset sorted from them (not recorded which). This receptor was obtained from a man aged 18-30 years who had mild COVID-19 (a few samples of this study predate the infection). Cell type and time point are not known.

CDR3 amino acids: CASSRGAQGEQYV. Written as DNA, the CDR3 is TGTGCCAGTAGTCGTGGGGCGCAGGGCGAGCAGTACGTC. V usage is TRBV19 and J usage is TRBJ2-7, with D maybe TRBD1 (5 bases). Per the germline V gene, CDR1 is LNHDA and CDR2 is SQIVND (reference sequence). The CDR3 runs to 13 residues. Trimming shortened V by 5 bases and J by 6 bases, and 14 bases separated the two germline ends.